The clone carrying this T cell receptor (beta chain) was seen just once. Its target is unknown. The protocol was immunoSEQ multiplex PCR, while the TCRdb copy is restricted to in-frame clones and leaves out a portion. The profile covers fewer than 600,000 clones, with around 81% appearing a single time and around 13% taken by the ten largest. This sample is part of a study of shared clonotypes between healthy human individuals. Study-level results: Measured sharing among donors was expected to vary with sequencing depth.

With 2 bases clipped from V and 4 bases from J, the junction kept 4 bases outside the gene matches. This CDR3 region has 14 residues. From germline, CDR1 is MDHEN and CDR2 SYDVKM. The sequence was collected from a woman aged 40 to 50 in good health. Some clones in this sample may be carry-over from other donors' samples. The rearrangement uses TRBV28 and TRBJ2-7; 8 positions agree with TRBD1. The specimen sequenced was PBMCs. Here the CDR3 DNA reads TGTGCCAGCAGTTTAAGGAACAGGGGGTACGAGCAGTACTTC. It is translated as CASSLRNRGYEQYF. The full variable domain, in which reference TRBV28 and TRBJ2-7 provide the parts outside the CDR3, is DVKVTQSSRYLVKRTGEKVFLECVQDMDHENMFWYRQDPGLGLRLIYFSYDVKMKEKGDIPEGYSVSREKKERFSLILESASTNQTSMYLCASSLRNRGYEQYFGPGTRLTVT.